These T cell receptor beta chains were read from a single sample in a study of CD8+CD57+ T cells in acquired aplastic anemia. Using its own MiXCR run on the reads, TCRdb lists one record per CDR3 protein. The table shows roughly 98,000 distinct CDR3 sequences, with approximately 73% occurring only once. The specimen was sorted CD4+, CD8+, or CD8+CD57+ T cells (not recorded which) from PBMCs. These receptors all come from a human donor with aplastic anemia. Each CDR3 is given with its conserved first and last residue. D genes are given only for firm matches. Only part of the rows carry a size: once, few, many, or a class if the clone is expanded.

>TRBD2|TRBJ2-5|TRBV5-1|many
TGCGCCAGCAGCTTAGCGGGGGGCCAGGAGACCCAGTACTTC
CASSLAGGQETQYF
>-|TRBJ1-5|TRBV24-1|-
TGTGCCACTAGCCTTCGGGGTGATCAGCCCCAGCATTTT
CATSLRGDQPQHF
>TRBD2|TRBJ2-7|TRBV19|-
TGTGCCAGTAGTCGTACGGGACTAGCGGGGCTGGAGCAGTACTTC
CASSRTGLAGLEQYF
>-|TRBJ1-4|TRBV15|-
TGTGCCACCAGCAGAGTAGGGGAAAAACTGTTTTTC
CATSRVGEKLFF
>-|TRBJ2-3|TRBV5-1|once
TGCGCCAGCAGCTTGGGAGGACTTCTCAGCACAGATACGCAGTATTTT
CASSLGGLLSTDTQYF
>TRBD1|TRBJ1-1|TRBV29-1|few
TGCAGCGTCGAAGGACAGGGAATCATGAACACTGAAGCTTTCTTT
CSVEGQGIMNTEAFF
>-|TRBJ2-3|TRBV12-3/TRBV12-4|once
TGTGCCAGCAGCCTCCTTTACACAGATACGCAGTATTTT
CASSLLYTDTQYF
>TRBD1|TRBJ2-7|TRBV5-1|-
TGCGCCAGCAGCTCCCGGGACAGGGGGCACAAGCAGTACTTC
CASSSRDRGHKQYF
>-|TRBJ2-6|TRBV2|-
TGTGCCAGCCACCTCTGGAATACTGGGGCCAACGTCCTGACTTTC
CASHLWNTGANVLTF
>-|TRBJ2-2|TRBV20-1|-
TGCAGTGCTAGAGCCGGAAGCCGTACCGGGGAGCTGTTTTTT
CSARAGSRTGELFF
>-|TRBJ1-2|TRBV7-8|-
TGTGCCAGCAGCTTAGTCACAGGGAACTATGGCTACACCTTC
CASSLVTGNYGYTF
>-|TRBJ2-1|TRBV20-1|-
TGCAGTGCTAGAGATCAGGGTATCTACAATGAGCAGTTCTTC
CSARDQGIYNEQFF
>-|TRBJ2-3|TRBV5-1|many
TGCGCCAGCAGCTCCCAGGTGCGGGGGCGCACAGATACGCAGTATTTT
CASSSQVRGRTDTQYF
>-|TRBJ1-6|TRBV10-1|-
TGCGCCAGCAGCTCCTATACCAATTCACCCCTCCACTTT
CASSSYTNSPLHF
>-|TRBJ1-1|TRBV2|once
TGTGCCAGCAGTGAAAATCCAGCGAACACTGAAGCTTTCTTT
CASSENPANTEAFF
>TRBD1|TRBJ1-6|TRBV6-1|many
TGTGCCAGCATCAGACAGGGGGCGGCTTCACCCCTCCACTTT
CASIRQGAASPLHF
>-|TRBJ2-1|TRBV7-2|-
TGTGCCAGCAGCTTACTACAGGGACAGTTCTTC
CASSLLQGQFF
>-|TRBJ2-5|TRBV20-1|-
TGCAGTGCTAGTTATTATTCGAAAGAGACCCAGTACTTC
CSASYYSKETQYF